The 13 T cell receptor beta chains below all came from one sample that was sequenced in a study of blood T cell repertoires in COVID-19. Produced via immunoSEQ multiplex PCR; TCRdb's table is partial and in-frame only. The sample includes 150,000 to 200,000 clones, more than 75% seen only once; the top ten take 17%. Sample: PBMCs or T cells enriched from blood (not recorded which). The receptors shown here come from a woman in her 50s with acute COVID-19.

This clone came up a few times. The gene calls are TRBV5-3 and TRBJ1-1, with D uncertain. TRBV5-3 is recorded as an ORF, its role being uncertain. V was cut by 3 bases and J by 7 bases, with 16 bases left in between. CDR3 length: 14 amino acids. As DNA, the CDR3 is TGTGCCAGAAGCTCGATACGGGGTGCAGATGAAGCTTTCTTT. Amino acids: CARSSIRGADEAFF.

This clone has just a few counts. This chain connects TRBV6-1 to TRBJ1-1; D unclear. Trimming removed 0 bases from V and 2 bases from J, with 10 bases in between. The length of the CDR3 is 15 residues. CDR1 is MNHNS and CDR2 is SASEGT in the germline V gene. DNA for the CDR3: TGTGCCAGCAGTGAAGCGGCCACCGCTAACACTGAAGCTTTCTTT. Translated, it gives CASSEAATANTEAFF.

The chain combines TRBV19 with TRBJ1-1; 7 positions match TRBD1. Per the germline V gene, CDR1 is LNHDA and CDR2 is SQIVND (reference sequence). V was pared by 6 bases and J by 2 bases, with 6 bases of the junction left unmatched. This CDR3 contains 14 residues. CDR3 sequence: CASSFGTANTEAFF. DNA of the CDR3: TGTGCCAGTAGCTTTGGGACAGCAAACACTGAAGCTTTCTTT.

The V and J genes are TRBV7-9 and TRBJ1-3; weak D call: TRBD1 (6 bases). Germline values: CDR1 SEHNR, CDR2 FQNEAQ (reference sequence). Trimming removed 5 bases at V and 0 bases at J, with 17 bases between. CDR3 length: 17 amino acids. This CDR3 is CASSLEVGALSGNTIYF. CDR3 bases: TGTGCCAGCAGCCTCGAAGTGGGGGCCCTCTCTGGAAACACCATATATTTT.

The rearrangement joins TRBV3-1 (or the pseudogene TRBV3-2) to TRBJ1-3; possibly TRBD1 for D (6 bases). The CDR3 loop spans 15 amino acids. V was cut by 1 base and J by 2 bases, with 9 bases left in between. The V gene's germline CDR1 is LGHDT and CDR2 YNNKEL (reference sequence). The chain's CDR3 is CASSQGDNAGNTIYF. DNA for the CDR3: TGTGCCAGCAGCCAAGGGGACAATGCTGGAAACACCATATATTTT.

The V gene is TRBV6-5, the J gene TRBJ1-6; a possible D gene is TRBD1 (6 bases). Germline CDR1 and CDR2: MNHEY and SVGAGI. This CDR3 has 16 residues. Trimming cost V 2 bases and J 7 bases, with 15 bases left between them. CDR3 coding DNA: TGTGCCAGCAGTTACCATCAGGGGTCGGGCAATTCACCCCTCCACTTT. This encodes CASSYHQGSGNSPLHF.

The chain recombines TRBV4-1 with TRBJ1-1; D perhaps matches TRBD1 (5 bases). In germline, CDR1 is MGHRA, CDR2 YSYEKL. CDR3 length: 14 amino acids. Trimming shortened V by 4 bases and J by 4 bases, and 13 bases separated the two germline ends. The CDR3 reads CASSPIGGVTEAFF. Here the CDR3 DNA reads TGCGCCAGCAGCCCAATCGGGGGTGTCACTGAAGCTTTCTTT.

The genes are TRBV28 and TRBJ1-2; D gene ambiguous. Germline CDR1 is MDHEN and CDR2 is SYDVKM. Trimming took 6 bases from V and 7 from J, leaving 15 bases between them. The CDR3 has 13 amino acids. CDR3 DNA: TGTGCCAGCAGCCGCGTAACGGGTGTTGGCTACACCTTC. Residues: CASSRVTGVGYTF.

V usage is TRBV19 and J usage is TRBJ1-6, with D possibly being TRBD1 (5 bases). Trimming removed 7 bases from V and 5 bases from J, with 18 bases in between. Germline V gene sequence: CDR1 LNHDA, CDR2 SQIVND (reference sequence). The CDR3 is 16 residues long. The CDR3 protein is CASTKEGTGHNSPLHF. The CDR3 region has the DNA TGTGCCAGTACTAAGGAGGGGACGGGACATAATTCACCCCTCCACTTT.

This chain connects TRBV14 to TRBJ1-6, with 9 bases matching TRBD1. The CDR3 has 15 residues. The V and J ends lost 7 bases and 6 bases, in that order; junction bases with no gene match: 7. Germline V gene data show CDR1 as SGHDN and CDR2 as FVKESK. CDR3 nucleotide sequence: TGTGCCAGCAACTGGGGACAGGGTTTTAATTCACCCCTCCACTTT. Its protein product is CASNWGQGFNSPLHF.

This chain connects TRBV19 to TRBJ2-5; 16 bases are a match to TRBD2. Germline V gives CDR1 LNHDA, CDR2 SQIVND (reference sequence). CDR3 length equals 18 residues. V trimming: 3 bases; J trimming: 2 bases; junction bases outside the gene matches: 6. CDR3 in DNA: TGTGCCAGTAGTATGGGGACTAGCGGGGGGGCCGGGCAAGAGACCCAGTACTTC. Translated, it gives CASSMGTSGGAGQETQYF.

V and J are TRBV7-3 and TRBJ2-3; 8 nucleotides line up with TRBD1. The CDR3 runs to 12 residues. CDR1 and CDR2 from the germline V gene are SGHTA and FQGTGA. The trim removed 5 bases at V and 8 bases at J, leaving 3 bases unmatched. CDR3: CASSQDRGTQYF. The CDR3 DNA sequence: TGTGCCAGCAGCCAAGACAGGGGTACGCAGTATTTT.

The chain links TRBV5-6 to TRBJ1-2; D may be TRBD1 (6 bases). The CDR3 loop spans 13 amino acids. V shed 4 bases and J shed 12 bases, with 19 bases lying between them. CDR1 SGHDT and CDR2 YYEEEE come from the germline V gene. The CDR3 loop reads CASSKLVAGADTF. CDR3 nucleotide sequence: TGTGCCAGCAGCAAGCTTGTAGCAGGGGCTGACACCTTC.